These T cell receptor beta chains were read from a single sample in a study of blood T cell repertoires in COVID-19. Here immunoSEQ multiplex PCR was the method, and the copy in TCRdb shows in-frame clones only, minus some. The sample contains a few hundred thousand clones, around 85% of which appear only once. What was sequenced was peripheral blood. These receptors were obtained from a woman in her thirties who had recovered from COVID-19. Each CDR3 is given with its conserved first and last residue. The D gene is left open where the match is weak. A clone size is listed for some rows: how often the clone was seen (once, few, many), or a class if it is expanded.

>once|TRBJ2-1|TRBD2|TRBV7-9
CASSSRLAGDNEQFF
TGTGCCAGCAGCTCCCGTCTAGCGGGAGATAATGAGCAGTTCTTC
>NA|TRBJ2-1|TRBD2|TRBV7-7
CASSLSPLAGGQNEQFF
TGTGCTAGCAGCTTAAGCCCCTTAGCGGGAGGGCAGAATGAGCAGTTCTTC
>NA|TRBJ2-5|TRBD1|TRBV28
CASTTYWDRGTLETQYF
TGTGCCAGCACAACATATTGGGACAGGGGGACCTTAGAGACCCAGTACTTC
>NA|TRBJ1-1|NA|TRBV18
CASSPGGRTEAFF
TGTGCCAGCTCACCCGGGGGGAGAACTGAAGCTTTCTTT
>NA|TRBJ1-1|NA|TRBV7-2
CASSLVSFSGTEAFF
TGTGCCAGCAGCTTAGTTTCCTTTTCAGGCACTGAAGCTTTCTTT
>NA|TRBJ1-1|TRBD1|TRBV7-2
CASSPTRDRNTEAFF
TGTGCCAGCAGCCCAACACGGGACAGGAACACTGAAGCTTTCTTT
>NA|TRBJ1-5|NA|TRBV2
CASRESQKNQPQHF
TGTGCCAGCCGGGAGTCACAGAAGAATCAGCCCCAGCATTTT
>NA|TRBJ1-3|NA|TRBV28
CASTSYTGGNTIYF
TGTGCCAGCACCTCCTATACCGGTGGAAACACCATATATTTT
>NA|TRBJ1-2|TRBD1|TRBV4-1
CASSLSGQGLNYGYTF
TGCGCCAGCAGCCTAAGCGGACAGGGGCTAAACTATGGCTACACCTTC
>NA|TRBJ2-5|NA|TRBV12-3/TRBV12-4
CASSLDKQETQYF
TGTGCCAGCAGTTTAGACAAACAAGAGACCCAGTACTTC
>NA|TRBJ2-1|NA|TRBV9
CASSVDINSGDEQFF
TGTGCCAGCAGCGTAGATATCAATAGCGGCGATGAGCAGTTCTTC
>NA|TRBJ1-5|TRBD1|TRBV7-2
CASSLTGGVQPQHF
TGTGCCAGCAGCCTAACAGGGGGCGTTCAGCCCCAGCATTTT
>NA|TRBJ2-7|NA|TRBV27
CASSFGYEQYF
TGTGCCAGCAGTTTCGGCTACGAGCAGTACTTC
>NA|TRBJ1-1|NA|TRBV3-1/TRBV3-2
CASSQDAQGGTEAFF
TGTGCCAGCAGCCAAGATGCCCAGGGAGGGACTGAAGCTTTCTTT
>NA|TRBJ2-1|NA|TRBV11-2
CASSLGDWGHTEQFF
TGTGCCAGCAGCTTAGGAGATTGGGGGCACACTGAGCAGTTCTTC
>NA|TRBJ1-2|NA|TRBV7-2
CASSLGQVYGYTF
TGTGCCAGCAGCTTAGGGCAAGTCTATGGCTACACCTTC
>NA|TRBJ2-7|NA|TRBV29-1
CSVATGSEQYF
TGCAGCGTTGCAACAGGGTCCGAGCAGTACTTC
>NA|TRBJ2-7|TRBD1|TRBV11-2
CASSSPGQGPYEQYF
TGTGCCAGCAGCTCCCCCGGACAGGGACCCTACGAGCAGTACTTC
>NA|TRBJ2-6|TRBD1|TRBV27
CASSWDSSSGANVLTF
TGTGCCAGCAGTTGGGACAGTTCCTCTGGGGCCAACGTCCTGACTTTC
>NA|TRBJ2-2|NA|TRBV19
CASSYRTGLETGELFF
TGTGCCAGTAGTTACCGTACAGGGCTGGAGACCGGGGAGCTGTTTTTT
>NA|TRBJ2-7|TRBD2|TRBV5-1
CASSLVTSGGPYEQYF
TGCGCCAGCAGCTTGGTGACTAGCGGGGGGCCCTACGAGCAGTACTTC
>NA|TRBJ1-1|NA|TRBV12-3/TRBV12-4
CATRSGIGTEAFF
TGTGCCACCCGATCGGGGATTGGGACTGAAGCTTTCTTT
>NA|TRBJ1-5|NA|TRBV18
CASSFQSLQQPQHF
TGTGCCAGCTCGTTTCAGTCCCTCCAACAGCCCCAGCATTTT
>NA|TRBJ2-5|NA|TRBV25-1
CASPKPPGLSETQYF
TGTGCCAGCCCTAAACCCCCAGGGTTATCAGAGACCCAGTACTTC
>few|TRBJ2-2|TRBD1|TRBV7-2
CASSPRQGSQGELFF
TGTGCCAGCAGCCCCCGACAGGGTAGTCAAGGGGAGCTGTTTTTT
>NA|TRBJ1-2|NA|TRBV3-1/TRBV3-2
CASSQAERAIYGYTF
TGTGCCAGCAGCCAAGCGGAGCGGGCAATCTATGGCTACACCTTC
>NA|TRBJ2-1|NA|TRBV19
CASSMDSSYYNEQFF
TGTGCCAGTAGTATGGACAGTTCCTACTACAATGAGCAGTTCTTC
>NA|TRBJ2-7|TRBD1|TRBV29-1
CSVEVGWGTAVSSYEQYF
TGCAGCGTTGAAGTAGGGTGGGGGACAGCCGTTAGCTCCTACGAGCAGTACTTC
>NA|TRBJ1-2|NA|TRBV28
CASAGGASSYGYTF
TGTGCCAGCGCGGGGGGGGCGTCTTCCTATGGCTACACCTTC
>NA|TRBJ2-7|NA|TRBV7-3
CASSSRYEQYF
TGTGCCAGCAGCTCCCGGTACGAGCAGTACTTC
>NA|TRBJ2-7|TRBD2|TRBV30
CAWSVLSGGYSYEQYF
TGTGCCTGGAGTGTACTGAGCGGGGGGTACTCCTACGAGCAGTACTTC
>NA|TRBJ2-7|NA|TRBV28
CASSFRGYRGEQYF
TGTGCCAGCAGTTTCCGGGGTTATCGGGGGGAGCAGTACTTC
>many|TRBJ1-2|TRBD1|TRBV28
CASSFEQSGQVKGYTF
TGTGCCAGCAGTTTCGAGCAATCGGGACAGGTTAAGGGCTACACCTTC
>NA|TRBJ1-5|NA|TRBV2
CASKGLTGNQPQHF
TGTGCCAGCAAAGGACTTACGGGCAATCAGCCCCAGCATTTT
>few|TRBJ1-2|NA|TRBV7-9
CASSPMEASYGYTF
TGTGCCAGCAGTCCTATGGAGGCGAGCTATGGCTACACCTTC